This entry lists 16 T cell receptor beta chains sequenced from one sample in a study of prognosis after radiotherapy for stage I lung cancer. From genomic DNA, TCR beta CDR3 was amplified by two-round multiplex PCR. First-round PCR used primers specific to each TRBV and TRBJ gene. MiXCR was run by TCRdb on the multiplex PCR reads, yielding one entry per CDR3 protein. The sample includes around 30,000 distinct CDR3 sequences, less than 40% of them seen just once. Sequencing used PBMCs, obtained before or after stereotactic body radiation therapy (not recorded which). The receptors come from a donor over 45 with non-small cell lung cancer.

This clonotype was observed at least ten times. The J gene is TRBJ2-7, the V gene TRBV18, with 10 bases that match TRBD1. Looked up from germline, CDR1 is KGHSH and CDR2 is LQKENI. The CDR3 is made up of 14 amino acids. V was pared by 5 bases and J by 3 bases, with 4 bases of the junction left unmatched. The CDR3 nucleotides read TGTGCCAGCTCAATAGGACAGGGGGTCTACGAGCAGTACTTC. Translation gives CASSIGQGVYEQYF.

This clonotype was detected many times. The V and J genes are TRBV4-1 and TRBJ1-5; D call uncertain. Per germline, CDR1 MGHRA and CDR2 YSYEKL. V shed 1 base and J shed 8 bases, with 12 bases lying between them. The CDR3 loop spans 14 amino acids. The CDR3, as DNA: TGCGCCAGCAGCCAAGTAACCGGCCCGGAGCCCCAGCATTTT. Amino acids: CASSQVTGPEPQHF.

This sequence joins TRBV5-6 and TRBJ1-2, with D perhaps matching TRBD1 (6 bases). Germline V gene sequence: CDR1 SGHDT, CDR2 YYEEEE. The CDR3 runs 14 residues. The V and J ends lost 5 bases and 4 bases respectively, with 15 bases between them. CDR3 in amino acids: CASSAWTATYGYTF. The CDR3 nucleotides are TGTGCCAGCAGTGCCTGGACAGCAACCTATGGCTACACCTTC.

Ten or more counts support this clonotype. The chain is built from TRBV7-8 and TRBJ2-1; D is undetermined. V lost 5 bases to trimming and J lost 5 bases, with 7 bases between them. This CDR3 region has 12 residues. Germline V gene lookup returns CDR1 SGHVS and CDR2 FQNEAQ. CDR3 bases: TGTGCCAGCAGCCACTTAAACAATGAGCAGTTCTTC. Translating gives CASSHLNNEQFF.

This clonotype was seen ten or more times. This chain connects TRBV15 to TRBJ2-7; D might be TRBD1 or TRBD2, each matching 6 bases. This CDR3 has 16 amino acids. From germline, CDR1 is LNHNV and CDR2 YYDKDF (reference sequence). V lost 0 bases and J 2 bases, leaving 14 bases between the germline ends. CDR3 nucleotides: TGTGCCACCAGCAGAGATCTGACGGGGGCTACCTACGAGCAGTACTTC. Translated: CATSRDLTGATYEQYF.

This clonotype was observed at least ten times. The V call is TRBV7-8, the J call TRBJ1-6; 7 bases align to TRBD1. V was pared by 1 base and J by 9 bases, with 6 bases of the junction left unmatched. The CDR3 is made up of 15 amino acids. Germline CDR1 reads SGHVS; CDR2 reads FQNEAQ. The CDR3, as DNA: TGTGCCAGCAGCTTAGGAACAGGGGCGAGTTCACCCCTCCACTTT. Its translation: CASSLGTGASSPLHF. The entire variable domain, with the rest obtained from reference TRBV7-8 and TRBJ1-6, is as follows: GAGVSQSPRYKVAKRGQDVALRCDPISGHVSLFWYQQALGQGPEFLTYFQNEAQLDKSGLPSDRFFAERPEGSVSTLKIQRTQQEDSAVYLCASSLGTGASSPLHFGNGTRLTVT.

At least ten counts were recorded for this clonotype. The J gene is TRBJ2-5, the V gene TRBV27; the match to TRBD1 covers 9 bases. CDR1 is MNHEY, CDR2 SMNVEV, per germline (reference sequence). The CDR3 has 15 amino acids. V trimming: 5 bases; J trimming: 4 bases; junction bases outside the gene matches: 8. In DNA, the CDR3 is TGTGCCAGCAGTCGCCTGGGACAGGGCTTAGAGACCCAGTACTTC. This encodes CASSRLGQGLETQYF.

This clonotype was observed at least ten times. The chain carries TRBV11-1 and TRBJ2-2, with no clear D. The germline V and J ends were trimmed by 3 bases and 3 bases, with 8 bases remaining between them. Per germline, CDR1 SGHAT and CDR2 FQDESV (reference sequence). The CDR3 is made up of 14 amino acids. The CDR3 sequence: CASSLEQYTGELFF. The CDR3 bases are TGTGCCAGCAGCTTGGAGCAGTACACCGGGGAGCTGTTTTTT.

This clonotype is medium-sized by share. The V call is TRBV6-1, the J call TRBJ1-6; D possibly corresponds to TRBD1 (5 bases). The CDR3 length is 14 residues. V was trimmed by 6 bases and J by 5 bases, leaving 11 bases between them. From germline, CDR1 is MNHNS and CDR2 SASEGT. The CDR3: CASSRDGDNSPLHF. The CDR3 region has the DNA TGTGCCAGCAGCCGGGACGGAGATAATTCACCCCTCCACTTT.

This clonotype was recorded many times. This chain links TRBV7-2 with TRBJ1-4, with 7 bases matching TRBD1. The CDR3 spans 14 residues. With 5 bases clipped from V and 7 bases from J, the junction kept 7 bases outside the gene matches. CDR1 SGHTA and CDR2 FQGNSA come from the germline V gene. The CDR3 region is CASSLQGGAEKLFF. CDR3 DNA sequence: TGTGCCAGCAGCCTTCAGGGGGGGGCTGAAAAACTGTTTTTT.

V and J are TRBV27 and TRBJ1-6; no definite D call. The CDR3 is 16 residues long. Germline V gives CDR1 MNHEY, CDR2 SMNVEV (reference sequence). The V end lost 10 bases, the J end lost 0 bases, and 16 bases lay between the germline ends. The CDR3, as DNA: TGTGCCACCGCCCCTCGACGGAGCTCCTATAATTCACCCCTCCACTTT. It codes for CATAPRRSSYNSPLHF.

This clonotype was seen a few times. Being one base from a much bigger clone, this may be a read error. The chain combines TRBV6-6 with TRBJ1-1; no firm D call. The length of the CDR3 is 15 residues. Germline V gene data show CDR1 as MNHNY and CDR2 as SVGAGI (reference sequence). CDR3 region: CASSYSGAMNTEALF. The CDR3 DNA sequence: TGTGCCAGCAGTTACTCGGGAGCGATGAACACTGAAGCTCTCTTT.

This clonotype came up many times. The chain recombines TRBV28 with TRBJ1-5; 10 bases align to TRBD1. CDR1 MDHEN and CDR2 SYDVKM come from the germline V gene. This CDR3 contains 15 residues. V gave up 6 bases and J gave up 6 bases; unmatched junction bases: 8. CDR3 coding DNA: TGTGCCAGCAGGGGACGACAGGGGGCGGGTCAGCCCCAGCATTTT. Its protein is CASRGRQGAGQPQHF.

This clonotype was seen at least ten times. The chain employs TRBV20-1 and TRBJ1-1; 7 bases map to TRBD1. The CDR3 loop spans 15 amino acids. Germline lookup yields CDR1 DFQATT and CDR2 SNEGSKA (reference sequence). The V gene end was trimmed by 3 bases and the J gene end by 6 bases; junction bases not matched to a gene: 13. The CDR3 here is CSARDTRGFRAEAFF. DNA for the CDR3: TGCAGTGCTAGGGATACCAGGGGGTTTAGGGCTGAAGCTTTCTTT.

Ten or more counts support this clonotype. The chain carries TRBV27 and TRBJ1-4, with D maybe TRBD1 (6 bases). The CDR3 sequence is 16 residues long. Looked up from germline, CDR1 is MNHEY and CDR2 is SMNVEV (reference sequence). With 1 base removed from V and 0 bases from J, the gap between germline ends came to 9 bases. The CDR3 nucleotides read TGTGCCAGCAGTTTATGGGCAGGGGCAACTAATGAAAAACTGTTTTTT. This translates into CASSLWAGATNEKLFF.

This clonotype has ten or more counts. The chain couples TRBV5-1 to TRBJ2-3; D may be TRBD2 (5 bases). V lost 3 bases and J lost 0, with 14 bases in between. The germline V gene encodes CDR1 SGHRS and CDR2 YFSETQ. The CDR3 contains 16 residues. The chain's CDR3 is CASSSGIDPSTDTQYF. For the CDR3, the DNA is TGCGCCAGCAGCTCGGGGATCGATCCAAGCACAGATACGCAGTATTTT. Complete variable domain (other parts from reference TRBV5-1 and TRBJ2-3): KAGVTQTPRYLIKTRGQQVTLSCSPISGHRSVSWYQQTPGQGLQFLFEYFSETQRNKGNFPGRFSGRQFSNSRSEMNVSTLELGDSALYLCASSSGIDPSTDTQYFGPGTRLTVL.